Below, 2 T cell receptor beta chains from the same sample are listed, as sequenced in a study of read filtering for tumor transcriptome and immune sequencing. Molecular barcoded adaptors covering alpha/delta and beta/gamma chains were used on approximately 400 ng RNA. Via MiXCR, TCRdb re-called the reads, giving one row per CDR3 protein. The repertoire consists of some 130,000 distinct CDR3 sequences, with about 13% occurring once and the leading ten covering more than 6.5%. Specimen: a population of CD138-negative cells sorted from bone marrow. These TCRs come from a donor at least 40 years old with multiple myeloma.

Only a few counts were recorded for this clonotype. A read error may be the cause here, since a much bigger clone is one base away. The rearrangement uses TRBV5-1 and TRBJ2-7; no clear D. Germline CDR1 and CDR2: SGHRS and YFSETQ. The CDR3 sequence is 13 residues long. DNA of the CDR3: TGCGCCGGCAGCCCTTCATCGAGTTACGAGCAGTACTTC. Residues: CAGSPSSSYEQYF.

There are a few counts of this clonotype. The chain joins TRBV20-1 to TRBJ2-1; TRBD2 matches 14 bases. J gave up 5 bases and V 3 bases, and 6 bases lay outside the gene matches. Germline CDR1 is DFQATT and CDR2 is SNEGSKA (reference sequence). This CDR3 region has 16 residues. Here the CDR3 DNA reads TGCAGTGCTAGTCCGGGACTAGCGGGAGCGGACAATGAGCAGTTCTTC. This encodes CSASPGLAGADNEQFF.